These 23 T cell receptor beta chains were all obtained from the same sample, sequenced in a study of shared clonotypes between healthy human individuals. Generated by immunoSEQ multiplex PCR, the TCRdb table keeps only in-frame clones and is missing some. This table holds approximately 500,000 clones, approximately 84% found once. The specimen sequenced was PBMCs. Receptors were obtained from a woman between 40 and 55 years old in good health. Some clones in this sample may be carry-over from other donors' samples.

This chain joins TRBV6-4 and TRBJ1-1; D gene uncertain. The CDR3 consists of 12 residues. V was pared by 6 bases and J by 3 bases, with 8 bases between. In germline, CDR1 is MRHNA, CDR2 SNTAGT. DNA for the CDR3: TGTGCCAGCAGAGCCGGGGACACTGAAGCTTTCTTT. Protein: CASRAGDTEAFF.

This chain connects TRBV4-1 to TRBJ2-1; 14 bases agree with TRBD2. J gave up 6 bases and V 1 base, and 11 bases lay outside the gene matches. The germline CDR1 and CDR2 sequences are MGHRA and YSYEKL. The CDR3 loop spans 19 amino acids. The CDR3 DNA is TGCGCCAGCAGCCAAGGTTATCGACTAGCGGGAGGGCTAGGCAATGAGCAGTTCTTC. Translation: CASSQGYRLAGGLGNEQFF.

The CDR3 region is CASSPNSGATEAFF. The CDR3 DNA follows: TGTGCCAGCTCACCTAACTCAGGGGCGACTGAAGCTTTCTTT. The chain recombines TRBV18 with TRBJ1-1, with D possibly TRBD1 on 6 matching bases. This CDR3 is built from 14 residues. Per germline, CDR1 KGHSH and CDR2 LQKENI. With 3 bases removed from V and 5 bases from J, the gap between germline ends came to 13 bases.

In DNA, the CDR3 is TGTGCCAGCAGCTTAGACCTCGGCGCGACCTGGAACACCGGGGAGCTGTTTTTT. Amino acid sequence: CASSLDLGATWNTGELFF. The chain links TRBV7-9 to TRBJ2-2, with unresolved D. CDR3 length: 18 residues. Trimming stripped 1 base from V and 1 base from J, with 16 bases between. In germline, CDR1 is SEHNR, CDR2 FQNEAQ (reference sequence).

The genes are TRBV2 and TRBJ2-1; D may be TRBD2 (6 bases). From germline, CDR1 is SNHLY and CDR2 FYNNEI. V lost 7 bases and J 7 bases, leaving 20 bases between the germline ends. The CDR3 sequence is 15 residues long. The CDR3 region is CASTLAYAYTNEQFF. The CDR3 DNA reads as TGTGCCAGCACCCTAGCGTATGCCTATACTAATGAGCAGTTCTTC.

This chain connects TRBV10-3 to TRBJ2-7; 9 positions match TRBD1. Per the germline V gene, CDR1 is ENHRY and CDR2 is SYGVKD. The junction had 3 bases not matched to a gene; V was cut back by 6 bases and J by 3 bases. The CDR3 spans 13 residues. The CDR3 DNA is TGTGCCATCAGATTGACAGGGGGCTACGAGCAGTACTTC. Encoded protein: CAIRLTGGYEQYF.

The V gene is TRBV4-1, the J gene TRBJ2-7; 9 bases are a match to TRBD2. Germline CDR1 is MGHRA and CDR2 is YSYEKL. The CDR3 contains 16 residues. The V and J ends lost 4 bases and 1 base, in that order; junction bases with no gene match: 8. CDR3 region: CASSPRSGSSSYEQYF. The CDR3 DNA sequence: TGCGCCAGCAGCCCCCGTAGCGGGAGTAGTTCCTACGAGCAGTACTTC.

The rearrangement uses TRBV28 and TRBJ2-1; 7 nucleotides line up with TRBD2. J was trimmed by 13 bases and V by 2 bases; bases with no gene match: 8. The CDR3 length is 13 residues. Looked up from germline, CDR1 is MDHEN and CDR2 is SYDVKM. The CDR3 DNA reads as TGTGCCAGCAGTTTAGGTGGGAGGGGCCCCCAGTTCTTC. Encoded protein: CASSLGGRGPQFF.

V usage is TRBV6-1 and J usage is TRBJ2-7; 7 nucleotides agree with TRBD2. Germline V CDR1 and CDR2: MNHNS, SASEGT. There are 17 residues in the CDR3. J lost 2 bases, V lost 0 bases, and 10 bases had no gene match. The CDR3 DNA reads TGTGCCAGCAGTGAAGCGCAAGGTCCCGGACTAGCCTACGAGCAGTACTTC. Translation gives CASSEAQGPGLAYEQYF.

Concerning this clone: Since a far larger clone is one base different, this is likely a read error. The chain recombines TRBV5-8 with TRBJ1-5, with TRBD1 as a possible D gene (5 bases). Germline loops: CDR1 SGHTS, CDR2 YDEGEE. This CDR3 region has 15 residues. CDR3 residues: CASILGTWSNQPQHF. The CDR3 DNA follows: TGTGCCAGCATCTTGGGGACCTGGAGCAATCAGCCCCAGCATTTT.

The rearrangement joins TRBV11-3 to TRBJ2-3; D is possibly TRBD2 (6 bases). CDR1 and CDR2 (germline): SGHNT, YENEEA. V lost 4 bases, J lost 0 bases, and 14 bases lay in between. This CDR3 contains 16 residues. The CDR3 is CASSSLAKTSTDTQYF. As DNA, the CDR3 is TGTGCCAGCAGCTCCCTAGCGAAAACTAGCACAGATACGCAGTATTTT. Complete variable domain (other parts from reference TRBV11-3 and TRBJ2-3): EAGVVQSPRYKIIEKKQPVAFWCNPISGHNTLYWYLQNLGQGPELLIRYENEEAVDDSQLPKDRFSAERLKGVDSTLKIQPAELGDSAVYLCASSSLAKTSTDTQYFGPGTRLTVL.

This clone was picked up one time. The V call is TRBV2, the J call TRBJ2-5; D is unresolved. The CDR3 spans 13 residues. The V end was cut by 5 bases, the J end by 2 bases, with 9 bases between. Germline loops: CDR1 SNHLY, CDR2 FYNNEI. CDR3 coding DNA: TGTGCCAGCAGTTCAACGTATCAAGAGACCCAGTACTTC. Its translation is CASSSTYQETQYF.

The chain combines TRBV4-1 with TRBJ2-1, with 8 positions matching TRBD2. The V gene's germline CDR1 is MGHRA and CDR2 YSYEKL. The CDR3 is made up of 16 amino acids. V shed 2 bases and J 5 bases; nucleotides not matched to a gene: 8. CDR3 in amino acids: CASSQRLAGGDNEQFF. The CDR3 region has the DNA TGCGCCAGCAGCCAACGGCTAGCGGGCGGGGACAATGAGCAGTTCTTC.

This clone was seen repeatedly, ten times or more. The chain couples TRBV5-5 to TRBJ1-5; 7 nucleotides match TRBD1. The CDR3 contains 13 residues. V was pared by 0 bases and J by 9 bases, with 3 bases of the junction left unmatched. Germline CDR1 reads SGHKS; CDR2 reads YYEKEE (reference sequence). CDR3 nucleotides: TGTGCCAGCAGCTTGGTAGGGGGCGGGCCCCAGCATTTT. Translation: CASSLVGGGPQHF.

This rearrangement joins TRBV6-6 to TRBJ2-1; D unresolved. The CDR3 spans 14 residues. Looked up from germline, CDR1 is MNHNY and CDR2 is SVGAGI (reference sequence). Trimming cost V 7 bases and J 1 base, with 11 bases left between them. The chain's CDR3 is CASTKFGSYNEQFF. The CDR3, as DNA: TGTGCCAGCACGAAGTTTGGGTCCTACAATGAGCAGTTCTTC.

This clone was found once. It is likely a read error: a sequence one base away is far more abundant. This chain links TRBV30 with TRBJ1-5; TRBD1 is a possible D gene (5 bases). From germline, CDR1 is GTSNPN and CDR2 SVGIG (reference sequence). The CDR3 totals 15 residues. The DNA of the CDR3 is TGTGCCTGGAGTACGGGGCAGCTAGACAATAAGCCCCAGCATTTT. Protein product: CAWSTGQLDNKPQHF.

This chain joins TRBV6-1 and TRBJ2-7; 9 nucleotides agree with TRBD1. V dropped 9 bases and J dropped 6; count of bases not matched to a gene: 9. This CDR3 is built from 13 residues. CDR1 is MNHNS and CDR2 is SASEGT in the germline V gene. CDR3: CASPGGQGLEQYF. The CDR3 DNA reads TGTGCCAGTCCCGGCGGACAGGGGCTCGAGCAGTACTTC.

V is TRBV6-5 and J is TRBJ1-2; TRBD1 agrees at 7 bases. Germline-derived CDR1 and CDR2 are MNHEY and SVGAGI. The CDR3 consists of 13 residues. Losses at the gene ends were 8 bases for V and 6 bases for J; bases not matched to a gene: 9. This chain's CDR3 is CASSSSGGDGYTF. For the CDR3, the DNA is TGTGCCAGCTCGAGTTCAGGGGGTGATGGCTACACCTTC.

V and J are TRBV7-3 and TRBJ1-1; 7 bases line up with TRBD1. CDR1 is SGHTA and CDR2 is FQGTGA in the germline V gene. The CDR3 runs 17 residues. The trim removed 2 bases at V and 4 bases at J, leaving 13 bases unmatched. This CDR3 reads CASSLRGLTGTPTEAFF. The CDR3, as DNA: TGTGCCAGCAGCTTACGTGGGCTGACAGGGACTCCCACTGAAGCTTTCTTT. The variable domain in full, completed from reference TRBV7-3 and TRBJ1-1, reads GAGVSQTPSNKVTEKGKYVELRCDPISGHTALYWYRQSLGQGPEFLIYFQGTGAADDSGLPNDRFFAVRPEGSVSTLKIQRTERGDSAVYLCASSLRGLTGTPTEAFFGQGTRLTVV.

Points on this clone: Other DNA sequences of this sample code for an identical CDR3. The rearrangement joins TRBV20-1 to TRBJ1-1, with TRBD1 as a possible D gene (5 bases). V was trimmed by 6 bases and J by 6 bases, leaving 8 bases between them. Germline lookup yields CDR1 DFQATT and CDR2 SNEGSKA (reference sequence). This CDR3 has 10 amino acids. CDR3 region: CSAGGAEAFF. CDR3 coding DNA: TGCAGTGCCGGAGGGGCTGAAGCTTTCTTT.

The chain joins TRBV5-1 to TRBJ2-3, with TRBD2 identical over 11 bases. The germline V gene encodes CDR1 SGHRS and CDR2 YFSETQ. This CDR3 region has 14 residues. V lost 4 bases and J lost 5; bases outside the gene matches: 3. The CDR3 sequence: CASSTGLAGDTQYF. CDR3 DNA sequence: TGCGCCAGCAGCACTGGACTAGCGGGAGATACGCAGTATTTT.

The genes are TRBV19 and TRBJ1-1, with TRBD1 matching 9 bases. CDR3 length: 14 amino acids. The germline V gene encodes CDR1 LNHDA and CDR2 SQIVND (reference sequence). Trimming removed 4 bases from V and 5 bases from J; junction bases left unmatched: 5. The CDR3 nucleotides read TGTGCCAGTAGTAGGACAGGGGCAGGGACTGAAGCTTTCTTT. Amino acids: CASSRTGAGTEAFF.

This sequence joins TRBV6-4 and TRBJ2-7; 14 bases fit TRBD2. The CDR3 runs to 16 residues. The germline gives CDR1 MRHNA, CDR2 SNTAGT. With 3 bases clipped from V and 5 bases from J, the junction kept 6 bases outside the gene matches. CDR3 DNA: TGTGCCAGCAGTGAATCCGGGACTAGCGGGAGCCACGAGCAGTACTTC. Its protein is CASSESGTSGSHEQYF.